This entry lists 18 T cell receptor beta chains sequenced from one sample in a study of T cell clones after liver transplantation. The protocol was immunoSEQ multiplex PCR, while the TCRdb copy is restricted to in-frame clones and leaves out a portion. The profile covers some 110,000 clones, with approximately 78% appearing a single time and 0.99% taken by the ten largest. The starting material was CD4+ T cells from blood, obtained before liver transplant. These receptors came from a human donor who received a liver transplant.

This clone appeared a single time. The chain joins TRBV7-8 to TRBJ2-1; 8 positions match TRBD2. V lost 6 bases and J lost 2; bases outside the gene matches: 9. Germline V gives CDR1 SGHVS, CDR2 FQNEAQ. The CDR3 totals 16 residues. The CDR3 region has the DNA TGTGCCAGCAGTTTCTCTCGGGGGGGCGCCTACAATGAGCAGTTCTTC. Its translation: CASSFSRGGAYNEQFF.

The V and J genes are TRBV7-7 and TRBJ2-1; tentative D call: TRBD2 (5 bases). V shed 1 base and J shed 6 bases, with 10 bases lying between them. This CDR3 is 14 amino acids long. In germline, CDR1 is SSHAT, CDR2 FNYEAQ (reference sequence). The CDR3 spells CASSLGASGNEQFF. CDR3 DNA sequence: TGTGCCAGCAGCTTAGGGGCCAGCGGCAATGAGCAGTTCTTC.

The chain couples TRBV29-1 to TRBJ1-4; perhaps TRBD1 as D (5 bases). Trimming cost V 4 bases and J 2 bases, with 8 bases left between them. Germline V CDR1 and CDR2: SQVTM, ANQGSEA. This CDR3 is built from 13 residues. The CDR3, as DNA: TGCAGCGTTGGATGGGGGACTAATGAAAAACTGTTTTTT. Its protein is CSVGWGTNEKLFF.

CDR3 region: CASSAISGTDTQYF. For the CDR3, the DNA is TGTGCCAGCAGTGCGATTAGCGGCACAGATACGCAGTATTTT. V usage is TRBV6-4 and J usage is TRBJ2-3; TRBD2 is a possible D gene (5 bases). The germline V gene encodes CDR1 MRHNA and CDR2 SNTAGT. The CDR3 totals 14 residues. The V end lost 4 bases, the J end lost 1 base, and 9 bases lay between the germline ends.

CDR3 loop: CASSLSSQGDYGYTF. The CDR3 DNA reads as TGTGCCAGCAGCTTAAGTTCGCAGGGGGACTATGGCTACACCTTC. This sequence joins TRBV7-6 and TRBJ1-2; the match to TRBD1 covers 7 bases. From germline, CDR1 is SGHVS and CDR2 FNYEAQ. The CDR3 has 15 amino acids. The V segment lost 2 bases and the J segment 3 bases; nucleotides outside the gene matches: 6.

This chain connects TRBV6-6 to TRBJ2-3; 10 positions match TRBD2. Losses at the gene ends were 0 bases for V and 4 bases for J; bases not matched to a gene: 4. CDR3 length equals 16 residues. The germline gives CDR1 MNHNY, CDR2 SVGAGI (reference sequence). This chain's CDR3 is CASSYSSGGAPDTQYF. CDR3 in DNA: TGTGCCAGCAGTTACTCGAGCGGGGGGGCCCCAGATACGCAGTATTTT.

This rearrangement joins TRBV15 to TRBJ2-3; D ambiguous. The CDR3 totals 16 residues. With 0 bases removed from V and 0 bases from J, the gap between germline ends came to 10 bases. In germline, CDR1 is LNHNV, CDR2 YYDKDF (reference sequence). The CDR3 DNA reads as TGTGCCACCAGCAGAGATCAGGCAGTTAGCACAGATACGCAGTATTTT. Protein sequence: CATSRDQAVSTDTQYF.

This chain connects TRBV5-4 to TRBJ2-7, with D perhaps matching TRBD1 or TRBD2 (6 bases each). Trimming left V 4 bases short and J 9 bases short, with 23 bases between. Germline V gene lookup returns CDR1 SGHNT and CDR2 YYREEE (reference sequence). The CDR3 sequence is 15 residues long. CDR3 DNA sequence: TGTGCCAGCAGCGTGAACGGGGGCGAGACGCTAACGCAGTACTTC. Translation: CASSVNGGETLTQYF.

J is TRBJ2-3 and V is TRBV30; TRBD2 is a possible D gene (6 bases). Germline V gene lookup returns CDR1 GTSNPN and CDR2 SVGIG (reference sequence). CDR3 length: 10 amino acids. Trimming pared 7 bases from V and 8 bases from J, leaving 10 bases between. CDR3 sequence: CAFSGGTQYF. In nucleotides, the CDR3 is TGTGCCTTTAGCGGTGGTACGCAGTATTTT.

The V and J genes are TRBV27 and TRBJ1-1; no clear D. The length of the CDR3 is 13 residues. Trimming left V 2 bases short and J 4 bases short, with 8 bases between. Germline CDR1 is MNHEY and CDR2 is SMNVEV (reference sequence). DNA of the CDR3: TGTGCCAGCAGTTTAGTCTTCGGCACTGAAGCTTTCTTT. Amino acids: CASSLVFGTEAFF.

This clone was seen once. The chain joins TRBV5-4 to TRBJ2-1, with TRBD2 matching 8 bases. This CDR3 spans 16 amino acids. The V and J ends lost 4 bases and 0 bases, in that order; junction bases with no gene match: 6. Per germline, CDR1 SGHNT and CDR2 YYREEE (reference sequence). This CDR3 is CASSRPGGGSYNEQFF. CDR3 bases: TGTGCCAGCAGCCGCCCGGGGGGGGGCTCCTACAATGAGCAGTTCTTC.

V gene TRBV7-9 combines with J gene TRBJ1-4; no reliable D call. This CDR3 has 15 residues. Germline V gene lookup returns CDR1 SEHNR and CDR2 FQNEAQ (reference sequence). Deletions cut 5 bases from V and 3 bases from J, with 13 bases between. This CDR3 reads CASSPPDRSNEKLFF. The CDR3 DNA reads TGTGCCAGCAGCCCCCCGGACCGATCTAATGAAAAACTGTTTTTT.

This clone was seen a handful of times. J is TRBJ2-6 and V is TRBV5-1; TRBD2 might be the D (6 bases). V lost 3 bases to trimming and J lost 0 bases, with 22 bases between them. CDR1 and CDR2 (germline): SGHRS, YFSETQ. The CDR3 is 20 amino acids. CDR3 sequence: CASSSPIPGAPSSGANVLTF. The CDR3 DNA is TGCGCCAGCAGCTCGCCGATCCCGGGAGCCCCGAGCTCTGGGGCCAACGTCCTGACTTTC.

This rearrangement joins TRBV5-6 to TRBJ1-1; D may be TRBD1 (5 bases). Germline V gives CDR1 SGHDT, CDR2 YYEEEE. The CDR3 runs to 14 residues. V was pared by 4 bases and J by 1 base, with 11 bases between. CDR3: CASSPSRGNTEAFF. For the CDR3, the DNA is TGTGCCAGCAGCCCCTCGAGGGGGAACACTGAAGCTTTCTTT.

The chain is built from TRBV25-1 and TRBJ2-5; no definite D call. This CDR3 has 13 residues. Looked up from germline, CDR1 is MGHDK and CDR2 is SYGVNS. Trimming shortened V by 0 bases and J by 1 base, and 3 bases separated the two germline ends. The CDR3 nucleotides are TGTGCCAGCAGTGAATATCTCCAAGAGACCCAGTACTTC. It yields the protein CASSEYLQETQYF.

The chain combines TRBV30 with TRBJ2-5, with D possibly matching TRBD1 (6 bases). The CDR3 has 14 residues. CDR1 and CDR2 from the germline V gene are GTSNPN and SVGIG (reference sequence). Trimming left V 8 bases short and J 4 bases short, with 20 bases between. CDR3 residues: CAGLTGITRETQYF. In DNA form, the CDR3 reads TGTGCCGGCCTGACAGGCATAACGAGAGAGACCCAGTACTTC.

CDR3 protein: CASSQDKGQGTDTQYF. The CDR3 DNA reads TGCGCCAGCAGCCAAGATAAGGGTCAGGGGACAGATACGCAGTATTTT. The chain links TRBV4-1 to TRBJ2-3, with D possibly TRBD1 on 6 matching bases. Germline CDR1 MGHRA, CDR2 YSYEKL. Trimming removed 0 bases at V and 3 bases at J, with 13 bases between. The length of the CDR3 is 16 residues.

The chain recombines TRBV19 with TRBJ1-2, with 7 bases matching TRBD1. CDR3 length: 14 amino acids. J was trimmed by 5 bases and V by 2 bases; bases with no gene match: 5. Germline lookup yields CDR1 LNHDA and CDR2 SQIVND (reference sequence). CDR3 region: CASSIPGGVYGYTF. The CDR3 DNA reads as TGTGCCAGTAGTATACCAGGGGGGGTATATGGCTACACCTTC.